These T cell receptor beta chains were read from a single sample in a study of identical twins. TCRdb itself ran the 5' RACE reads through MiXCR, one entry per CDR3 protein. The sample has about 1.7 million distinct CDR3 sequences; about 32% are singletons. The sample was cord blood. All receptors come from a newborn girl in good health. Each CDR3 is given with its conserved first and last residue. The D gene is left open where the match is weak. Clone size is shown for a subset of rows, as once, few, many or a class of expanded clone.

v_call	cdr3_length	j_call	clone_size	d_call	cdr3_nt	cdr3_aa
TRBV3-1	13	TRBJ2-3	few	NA	TGTGCCAGCAGCCAGCTACGTCGGGATACGCAGTATTTT	CASSQLRRDTQYF
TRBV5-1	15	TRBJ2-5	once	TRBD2	TGCGCCAGCAGCTTATTAGCGGGAGAAGGCGATGAGCAGTACTTC	CASSLLAGEGDEQYF
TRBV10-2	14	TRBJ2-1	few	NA	TGCGCCAGCACACCTCCGAGCTCCTACAATGAGCAGTTCTTC	CASTPPSSYNEQFF
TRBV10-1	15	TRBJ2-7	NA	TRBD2	TGCGCCAGCAGCCAGACTAACGGGGGGTCCTACGAGCAGTACTTC	CASSQTNGGSYEQYF
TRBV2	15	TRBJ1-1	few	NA	TGTGCCAGCAGTGTTAGTGTCAGGGCGAACACTGAAGCTTTCTTT	CASSVSVRANTEAFF
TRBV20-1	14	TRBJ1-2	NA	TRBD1	TGCAGTGCTAGGTGGACAGGGATGAACTATGGCTACACCTTC	CSARWTGMNYGYTF
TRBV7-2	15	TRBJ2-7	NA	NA	TGTGCCAGCAGCTTAGAGAGGGCTAGCCCGTACGAGCAGTACTTC	CASSLERASPYEQYF
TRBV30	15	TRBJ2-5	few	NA	TGTGCCTGGAGTGGTGGATCGGTCCCAGGGAAGACCCAGTACTTC	CAWSGGSVPGKTQYF
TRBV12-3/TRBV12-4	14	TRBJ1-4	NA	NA	TGTGCCAGCAGTCTCGGGGACTGGGATGAAAAACTGTTTTTT	CASSLGDWDEKLFF
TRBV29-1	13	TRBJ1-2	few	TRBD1	TGCAGCGTTGAACCCAGGGGGCTCTATGGCTACACCTTC	CSVEPRGLYGYTF
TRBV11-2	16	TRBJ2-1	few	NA	TGTGCCAGCAGCTCCCTAGCCCGTTCCCTCTACAATGAGCAGTTCTTC	CASSSLARSLYNEQFF
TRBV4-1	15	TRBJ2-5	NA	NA	TGCGCCAGCACCCTAAGTCAGGGCGCCCTCAATGAGCAGTACTTC	CASTLSQGALNEQYF
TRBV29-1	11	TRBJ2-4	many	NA	TGCAGCGTTGAGCGGGGAAACATTCAGTACTTC	CSVERGNIQYF
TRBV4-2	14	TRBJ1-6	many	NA	TGTGCCAGCAGCCAAGACAGATTTAATTCACCCCTCCACTTT	CASSQDRFNSPLHF
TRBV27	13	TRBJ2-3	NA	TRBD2	TGTGCCAGCGGACTAGCGACCACAGATACGCAGTATTTT	CASGLATTDTQYF
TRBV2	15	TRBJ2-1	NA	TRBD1	TGTGCCGGCAGTGAAGACAGGGGGCGCATGAATGAGCAGTTCTTC	CAGSEDRGRMNEQFF
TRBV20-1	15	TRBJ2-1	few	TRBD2	TGCAGTGCTAGTAAACCTAGCGGTCCTTACAATGAGCAGTTCTTC	CSASKPSGPYNEQFF
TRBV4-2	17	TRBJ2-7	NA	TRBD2	TGTGCCAGCAGCCAAGACGGACTAGCGCTCCACTCCTACGAGCAGTACTTC	CASSQDGLALHSYEQYF
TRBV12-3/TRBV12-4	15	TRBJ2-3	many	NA	TGTGCCAGCAGTTTCACGGGAATTGGCACAGATACGCAGTATTTT	CASSFTGIGTDTQYF
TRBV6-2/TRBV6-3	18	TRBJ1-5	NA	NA	TGTGCCAGCAGTTGCCGGCAGGGAACTAGGGATAGCAATCAGCCCCAGCATTTT	CASSCRQGTRDSNQPQHF
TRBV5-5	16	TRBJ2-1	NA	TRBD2	TGTGCCAGCACCGCAGCGGGAGGTCTAACCTACAATGAGCAGTTCTTC	CASTAAGGLTYNEQFF
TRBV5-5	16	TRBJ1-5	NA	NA	TGTGCCAGCAGCTTGAATTGGGATGCGGGCAATCAGCCCCAGCATTTT	CASSLNWDAGNQPQHF
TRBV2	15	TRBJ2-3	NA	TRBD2	TGTGCCAGCAGTGGAGAGCGGGGGGGGACAGATACGCAGTATTTT	CASSGERGGTDTQYF
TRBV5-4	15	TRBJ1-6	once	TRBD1	TGTGCCAGCAGCTTGGGGACAGGAAGGGATTCACCCCCCCACTTT	CASSLGTGRDSPPHF
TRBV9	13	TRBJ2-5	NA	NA	TGTGCCAGCAGCACGGGACTTACAAATGAGCAGTACTTC	CASSTGLTNEQYF
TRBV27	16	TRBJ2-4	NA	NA	TGTGCCAGCAGTTTTCAGGGACTTTACTTCTACAATGAGCAGTACTTC	CASSFQGLYFYNEQYF
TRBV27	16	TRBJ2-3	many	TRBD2	TGTGCCAGCAGTTTATCTGGCGGGGGGGTCACAGATACGCAGTATTTT	CASSLSGGGVTDTQYF
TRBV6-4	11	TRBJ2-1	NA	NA	TGTGCCAGCAGTGGTGGCAGGGGTCAGTTCTTC	CASSGGRGQFF
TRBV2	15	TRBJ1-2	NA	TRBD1	TGTGCCAGCAGTGAACTGACCCAGGGGGCGCTTGGCTACACCTTC	CASSELTQGALGYTF
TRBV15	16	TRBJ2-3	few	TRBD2	TGTGCCACCAGCCGATATAGCGGGGCCAGCACAGATACGCAGTATTTT	CATSRYSGASTDTQYF
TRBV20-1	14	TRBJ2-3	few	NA	TGCAGTGCCCACACGGGACTCTACACAGATACGCAGTATTTT	CSAHTGLYTDTQYF
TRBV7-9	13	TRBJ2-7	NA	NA	TGTGCCAGCGCCGATGGGGGGACCTACGAGCAGTACTTC	CASADGGTYEQYF
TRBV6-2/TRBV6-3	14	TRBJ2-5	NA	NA	TGTGCCAGCAGTTACGTCGTGGGGCGGGGTGAGCAGTACTTC	CASSYVVGRGEQYF
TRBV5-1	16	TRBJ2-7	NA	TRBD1	TGCGCCAGCAGCGTTACAGGGGGCGCGGACACCGGGGAGCAGTACTTC	CASSVTGGADTGEQYF
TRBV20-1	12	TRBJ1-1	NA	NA	TGCAGTGCCAGCAAGTCCGGCACTGAAGCTTTCTTT	CSASKSGTEAFF
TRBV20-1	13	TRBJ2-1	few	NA	TGCAGTGCTAGTCGCGTCCCGGGGGATGAGCAGTTCTTC	CSASRVPGDEQFF
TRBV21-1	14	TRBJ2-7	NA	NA	TGTGCCAACCGGGACTTCTCGTTCGATTACGAGCAGTACTTC	CANRDFSFDYEQYF
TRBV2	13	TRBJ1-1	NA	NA	TGTGCCAGCAGCACTACACAGAACACTGAAGCTTTCTTT	CASSTTQNTEAFF
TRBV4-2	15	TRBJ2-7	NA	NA	TGTGCCAGCAGCCAAGGGAGGAGGGGTGCGGACGAGCAGTACTTC	CASSQGRRGADEQYF
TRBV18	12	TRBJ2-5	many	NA	TGTGCCAGCTCACCGCGGAAAGAGACCCAGTACTTC	CASSPRKETQYF
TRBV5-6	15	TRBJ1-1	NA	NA	TGTGCCAGCAGCTTGGTGGGGCTGATGAACACTGAAGCTTTCTTT	CASSLVGLMNTEAFF
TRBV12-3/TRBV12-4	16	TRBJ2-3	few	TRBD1	TGTGCCAGCAGTTTAGTGACAGGGGTCCTCACAGATACGCAGTATTTT	CASSLVTGVLTDTQYF
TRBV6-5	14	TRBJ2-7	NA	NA	TGTGCCAGCAGTTACTCGCGGTGGGTCAATGAGCAGTACTTC	CASSYSRWVNEQYF
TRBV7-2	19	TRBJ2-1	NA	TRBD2	TGTGCCAGCAGCCCCCAACCTGGACTAGCGGGGTTACGACTCCATGAGCAGTTCTTC	CASSPQPGLAGLRLHEQFF
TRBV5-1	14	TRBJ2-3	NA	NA	TGCGCCAGCAGCGCTCAGGGCTACACAGATACGCAGTATTTT	CASSAQGYTDTQYF
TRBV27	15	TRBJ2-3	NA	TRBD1	TGTGCCAGCAGTTTCCCGGGACAGGGATCAGATACGCAGTATTTT	CASSFPGQGSDTQYF
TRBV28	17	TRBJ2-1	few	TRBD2	TGTGCCAGCAGTTCCATACTAGCGGGTAGTACCTACAATGAGCAGTTCTTC	CASSSILAGSTYNEQFF
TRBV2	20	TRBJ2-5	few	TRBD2	TGTGCCAGCAGTGTTCGGACTAGCGGGAGTCTTATCCCAAAAGGAGAGACCCAGTACTTC	CASSVRTSGSLIPKGETQYF
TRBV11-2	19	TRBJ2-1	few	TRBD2	TGTGCCAGCAGCTTAGATGAGCTAGCGGGGGGGAAGTCCTACAATGAGCAGTTCTTC	CASSLDELAGGKSYNEQFF
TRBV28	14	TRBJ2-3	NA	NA	TGTGCCAGCAGTTCGGTACTAAGCACAGATACGCAGTATTTT	CASSSVLSTDTQYF